This T cell receptor beta chain was captured in a study of T cell repertoires in cytomegalovirus infection. Regarding the study as a whole: In two of eight donors, the top clonotype was HLA-C-restricted CMV-specific.

To note about this clonotype: Its antigen is not identified.

TCRdb independently ran MiXCR on the reads; one entry per CDR3 protein. The sample consists of about 700,000 distinct CDR3 sequences, around 30% of them appearing once. CDR3 length: 13 residues. Germline values: CDR1 MNHEY, CDR2 SVGAGI. With 8 bases clipped from V and 4 bases from J, the junction kept 6 bases outside the gene matches. The chain joins TRBV6-5 to TRBJ2-3; 7 positions match TRBD2. Sequenced here: cultured PBMCs, sampled from culture after CMV antigen stimulation. This clonotype was sampled from a human donor in good health (CMV status not recorded). Some clones in this sample may be carry-over from other donors' samples. CDR3 residues: CASGRAYPDTQYF. CDR3 coding DNA: TGTGCCAGCGGGAGGGCCTACCCAGATACGCAGTATTTT.